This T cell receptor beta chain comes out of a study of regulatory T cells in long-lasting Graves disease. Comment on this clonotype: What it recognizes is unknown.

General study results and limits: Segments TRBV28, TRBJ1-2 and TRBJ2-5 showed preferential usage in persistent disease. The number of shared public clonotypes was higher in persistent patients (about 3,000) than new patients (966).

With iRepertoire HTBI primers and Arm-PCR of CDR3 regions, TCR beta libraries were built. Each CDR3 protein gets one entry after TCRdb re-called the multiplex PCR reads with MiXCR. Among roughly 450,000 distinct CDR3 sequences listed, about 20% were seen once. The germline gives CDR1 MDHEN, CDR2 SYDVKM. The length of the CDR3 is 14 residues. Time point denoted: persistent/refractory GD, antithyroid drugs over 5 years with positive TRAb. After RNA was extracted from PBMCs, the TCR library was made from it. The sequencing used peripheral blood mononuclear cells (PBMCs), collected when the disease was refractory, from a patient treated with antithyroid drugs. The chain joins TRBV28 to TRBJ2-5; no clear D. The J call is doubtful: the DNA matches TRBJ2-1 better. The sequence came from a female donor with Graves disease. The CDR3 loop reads CASSPAPVYNEQFF. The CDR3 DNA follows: TGTGCCAGCAGTCCAGCCCCTGTATACAATGAGCAGTTCTTC.